This T cell receptor (beta chain) comes out of a study of identical twins. Only a few counts were recorded for this clonotype. A single record per CDR3 protein comes from TCRdb applying MiXCR to the 5' RACE reads. The repertoire holds some 1,600,000 distinct CDR3 sequences, 25% to 35% seen once, with about 0.27% in the top ten. Sequencing was done on a sample of cord blood. This TCR came from a newborn girl in good health.

CDR3 in amino acids: CSAHLAGTSYEQYF. The CDR3 DNA is TGCAGTGCCCATCTAGCGGGGACATCCTACGAGCAGTACTTC. The genes are TRBV20-1 and TRBJ2-7, with 9 positions matching TRBD2. Germline lookup yields CDR1 DFQATT and CDR2 SNEGSKA (reference sequence). With 6 bases clipped from V and 1 base from J, the junction kept 7 bases outside the gene matches. The CDR3 covers 14 residues.